These 27 T cell receptor beta chains came from one sample sequenced in a study of blood T cells in healthy people across ages. A sample-barcoded 5' primer and a J-beta primer mix were used in a second PCR of about 7 to 12 cycles. Via MiXCR, TCRdb re-called the 5' RACE reads, giving one row per CDR3 protein. The sample has 1 million to 1.2 million distinct CDR3 sequences, around two fifths seen once. Sequenced input: blood. These receptors all come from a young man in good health.

The chain uses TRBV12-3 or TRBV12-4 and TRBJ1-1, with 8 bases fitting TRBD1. V lost 6 bases, J lost 3 bases, and 9 bases stayed unmatched. The CDR3 sequence is 15 residues long. The CDR3 DNA sequence: TGTGCCAGCAGCCTGATGACAGGGGTGGACACTGAAGCTTTCTTT. Protein sequence: CASSLMTGVDTEAFF.

The genes are TRBV4-2 and TRBJ2-3; TRBD1 agrees at 9 bases. Per germline, CDR1 LGHNA and CDR2 YNFKEQ. The CDR3 has 16 residues. After removal of 0 bases from V and 4 bases from J, the junction contained 5 bases not matched to a gene. In DNA, the CDR3 is TGTGCCAGCAGCCAAGAAGTACAGGGGGCGGCAGATACGCAGTATTTT. Protein product: CASSQEVQGAADTQYF.

V gene TRBV7-9 combines with J gene TRBJ2-7; D possibly corresponds to TRBD1 (6 bases). The CDR3 is 13 residues long. Germline assignment: CDR1 SEHNR and CDR2 FQNEAQ (reference sequence). V lost 7 bases to trimming and J lost 0 bases, with 10 bases between them. CDR3 coding DNA: TGTGCCAGCAACCGGGACATCTCCTACGAGCAGTACTTC. Encoded protein: CASNRDISYEQYF.

This chain connects TRBV29-1 to TRBJ2-2, with D maybe TRBD1 (6 bases). Germline V CDR1 and CDR2: SQVTM, ANQGSEA. Between the trimmed V and J ends, which lost 1 base and 6 bases, there was a span of 15 bases. CDR3 length: 15 residues. CDR3 bases: TGCAGCGTTGAAGCTGGCAGGGGTCGGTCCGGGGAGCTGTTTTTT. It encodes CSVEAGRGRSGELFF.

The J gene is TRBJ2-1, the V gene TRBV29-1, with D possibly being TRBD1 (5 bases). CDR3 length: 14 residues. V dropped 6 bases and J dropped 0 bases, with 12 bases sitting between them. Germline CDR1 and CDR2: SQVTM and ANQGSEA. CDR3 region: CSVATESSYNEQFF. Here the CDR3 DNA reads TGCAGCGTAGCGACAGAAAGCTCCTACAATGAGCAGTTCTTC.

This chain uses TRBV4-3 with TRBJ1-2; D remains ambiguous. The CDR3 has 15 amino acids. V was cut by 0 bases and J by 7 bases, with 15 bases left in between. Per the germline V gene, CDR1 is LGHNA and CDR2 is YSLEER. In DNA form, the CDR3 reads TGCGCCAGCAGCCAAGATCTGACGTTAAGTGTTGGCTACACCTTC. Amino acids: CASSQDLTLSVGYTF.

With respect to this clonotype: Sequence at one end of the junction differs from germline and may be a read error. The chain is built from TRBV4-1 and TRBJ1-4; unclear D gene. CDR1 MGHRA and CDR2 YSYEKL come from the germline V gene. This CDR3 spans 14 amino acids. CDR3 amino acids: CASSQDSSNQKLFF. CDR3 DNA sequence: TGCGCCAGCAGCCAAGATTCGTCTAATCAAAAACTGTTTTTT.

This clonotype was seen once. This chain uses TRBV10-3 with TRBJ1-1; D is possibly TRBD1 (6 bases). CDR3 size: 16 residues. The germline CDR1 and CDR2 sequences are ENHRY and SYGVKD. Trimming stripped 2 bases from V and 0 bases from J, with 13 bases between. CDR3 region: CAISERGVGVNTEAFF. Written as DNA, the CDR3 is TGTGCCATCAGTGAGAGGGGGGTAGGAGTGAACACTGAAGCTTTCTTT.

The rearrangement uses TRBV25-1 and TRBJ2-1; 11 bases agree with TRBD2. Unmatched junction bases numbered 5, after V lost 4 bases and J lost 0 bases. The CDR3 has 17 amino acids. CDR1 and CDR2 (germline): MGHDK, SYGVNS. CDR3 in amino acids: CASSGATSGGSYNEQFF. CDR3 in DNA: TGTGCCAGCAGTGGGGCCACTAGCGGGGGCTCCTACAATGAGCAGTTCTTC. The whole variable domain, remainder taken from reference TRBV25-1 and TRBJ2-1, is EADIYQTPRYLVIGTGKKITLECSQTMGHDKMYWYQQDPGMELHLIHYSYGVNSTEKGDLSSESTVSRIRTEHFPLTLESARPSHTSQYLCASSGATSGGSYNEQFFGPGTRLTVL.

This chain uses TRBV6-6 with TRBJ1-1, with a possible D match to TRBD1 (6 bases). Germline V CDR1 and CDR2: MNHNY, SVGAGI (reference sequence). Trimming took 10 bases from V and 1 from J, leaving 16 bases between them. CDR3 length: 14 amino acids. The CDR3 DNA sequence: TGTGCCATTAAACTGACAGGTTCGAACACTGAAGCTTTCTTT. This gives the protein CAIKLTGSNTEAFF.

CDR3 region: CSARDRFFSGTSGANEQFF. The CDR3 bases are TGCAGTGCTAGAGATCGTTTTTTCTCGGGGACTAGCGGGGCCAATGAGCAGTTCTTC. The chain recombines TRBV20-1 with TRBJ2-1; 13 bases are shared with TRBD2. This CDR3 region has 19 residues. CDR1 is DFQATT and CDR2 is SNEGSKA in the germline V gene (reference sequence). The ends lost 0 bases at V and 6 bases at J; junction bases unmatched: 14.

The rearrangement links TRBV20-1 to TRBJ1-1; 8 nucleotides agree with TRBD1. V lost 5 bases and J lost 7; bases outside the gene matches: 6. Looked up from germline, CDR1 is DFQATT and CDR2 is SNEGSKA (reference sequence). The CDR3 runs 12 residues. The CDR3 DNA sequence: TGCAGTGCTCAACAGGGGGGTGGTGAAGCTTTCTTT. Protein product: CSAQQGGGEAFF.

Worth noting for this clonotype: Possible read error: a much larger clone is one base away. V gene TRBV20-1 combines with J gene TRBJ2-3, with D possibly matching TRBD2 (6 bases). CDR3 length: 14 amino acids. CDR1 is DFQATT and CDR2 is SNEGSKA in the germline V gene (reference sequence). Between the trimmed V and J ends, which lost 3 bases and 4 bases, there was a span of 14 bases. CDR3 residues: CSASNVSGADTQYF. The CDR3 DNA follows: TGCAGTGCTAGTAATGTTAGCGGAGCAGATACGCAGTATTTT.

There are a few counts of this clonotype. The chain uses TRBV6-2 or TRBV6-3 and TRBJ1-2, with 7 bases fitting TRBD1. Germline V gene sequence: CDR1 MNHEY, CDR2 SVGEGT. V trimming: 2 bases; J trimming: 3 bases; junction bases outside the gene matches: 3. This CDR3 has 14 residues. The chain's CDR3 is CASSYGDSDYGYTF. The CDR3 DNA follows: TGTGCCAGCAGTTACGGGGACAGCGACTATGGCTACACCTTC.

The V and J genes are TRBV5-1 and TRBJ1-2, with TRBD1 matching over 9 bases. Germline CDR1 reads SGHRS; CDR2 reads YFSETQ. The CDR3 spans 15 residues. V lost 2 bases to trimming and J lost 7 bases; unmatched junction nucleotides: 9. The CDR3 DNA reads as TGCGCCAGCAGCTTAACCTTACAGGGGGCGAGTGGCTACACCTTC. This sequence encodes CASSLTLQGASGYTF.

The rearrangement joins TRBV4-2 to TRBJ2-3; D gene ambiguous. In germline, CDR1 is LGHNA, CDR2 YNFKEQ. This CDR3 region has 13 residues. Trimming pared 0 bases from V and 4 bases from J, leaving 5 bases between. Here the CDR3 reads CASSQEEPDTQYF. The DNA for the CDR3 is TGTGCCAGCAGCCAAGAAGAACCAGATACGCAGTATTTT.

The chain has TRBV12-5 and TRBJ2-3; 7 nucleotides line up with TRBD1. The junction had 9 bases not matched to a gene; V was cut back by 6 bases and J by 6 bases. Germline CDR1 is LGHNT and CDR2 is FRNRAP. This CDR3 spans 14 amino acids. CDR3 protein: CASGHRQGPDTQYF. CDR3 sequence (DNA): TGTGCTAGTGGCCATCGACAGGGCCCGGATACGCAGTATTTT.

This rearrangement joins TRBV27 to TRBJ1-1, with D uncertain. CDR3 length: 15 residues. Trimming took off 4 bases at V and 1 base at J, with 13 bases between the two ends. Germline V gene lookup returns CDR1 MNHEY and CDR2 SMNVEV (reference sequence). The CDR3 nucleotides are TGTGCCAGCAGTTCCCCCGTGGAGGGGAACACTGAAGCTTTCTTT. Translating gives CASSSPVEGNTEAFF.

For this clonotype: One base away lies a much larger clone, so this may be a sequencing read error. The chain's CDR3 is CANSQEKEEASTDTQYF. The CDR3 region has the DNA TGTGCCAACAGCCAAGAGAAGGAAGAAGCGAGCACAGATACGCAGTATTTT. The chain recombines TRBV4-2 with TRBJ2-3, with unresolved D. Germline V CDR1 and CDR2: LGHNA, YNFKEQ. This CDR3 contains 17 residues.

V is TRBV3-1 and J is TRBJ1-1, with 7 bases aligning to TRBD1. Per germline, CDR1 LGHDT and CDR2 YNNKEL (reference sequence). J gave up 3 bases and V 0 bases, and 22 bases lay outside the gene matches. The CDR3 has 21 residues. The DNA of the CDR3 is TGTGCCAGCAGCCAAGACTGGAATGGGTCACCCGACAGGGTTAGCGACACTGAAGCTTTCTTT. Protein product: CASSQDWNGSPDRVSDTEAFF.

The chain links TRBV2 to TRBJ1-2; D perhaps matches TRBD1 (5 bases). The CDR3 covers 13 residues. Trimming removed 2 bases at V and 6 bases at J, with 10 bases between. From germline, CDR1 is SNHLY and CDR2 FYNNEI. This CDR3 reads CASSERGADGYTF. In DNA form, the CDR3 reads TGTGCCAGCAGTGAAAGAGGGGCTGATGGCTACACCTTC.

The V call is TRBV2, the J call TRBJ1-5, with D perhaps TRBD1 (5 bases). The V and J ends lost 6 bases and 6 bases respectively, with 12 bases between them. The CDR3 spans 13 residues. Looked up from germline, CDR1 is SNHLY and CDR2 is FYNNEI. The CDR3 DNA sequence: TGTGCCAGCAGGCGGGACTTTAGTCAGCCCCAGCATTTT. Translation gives CASRRDFSQPQHF.

V is TRBV6-5 and J is TRBJ1-1; D is uncertain. The ends were cut back, 0 bases at V and 0 bases at J, with 11 bases in the middle. The CDR3 runs to 16 residues. Germline V CDR1 and CDR2: MNHEY, SVGAGI. The DNA of the CDR3 is TGTGCCAGCAGTTACTCGACTCAGCTATTGAACACTGAAGCTTTCTTT. This translates into CASSYSTQLLNTEAFF.

This clonotype appeared a few times. This rearrangement joins TRBV7-9 to TRBJ1-6; 10 nucleotides align to TRBD1. CDR3 length: 16 amino acids. CDR1 and CDR2 (germline): SEHNR, FQNEAQ (reference sequence). V lost 1 base and J lost 9; bases outside the gene matches: 6. CDR3: CASSLGLGTGVSPLHF. The CDR3 DNA reads as TGTGCCAGCAGCTTAGGGTTAGGGACAGGGGTTTCACCCCTCCACTTT.

This clonotype was counted only a few times. The rearrangement links TRBV29-1 to TRBJ1-1; D ambiguous. The V gene's germline CDR1 is SQVTM and CDR2 ANQGSEA. This CDR3 is 13 amino acids long. Trimming took off 0 bases at V and 6 bases at J, with 11 bases between the two ends. The CDR3 sequence is CSVEEGWGSEAFF. The CDR3 nucleotides read TGCAGCGTTGAAGAAGGATGGGGATCTGAAGCTTTCTTT.

This chain joins TRBV3-1 and TRBJ1-3, with D maybe TRBD1 (5 bases). CDR3 size: 20 residues. V was cut by 3 bases and J by 1 base, with 25 bases left in between. Germline CDR1 reads LGHDT; CDR2 reads YNNKEL (reference sequence). The CDR3 DNA reads as TGTGCCAGCAGCCAGGCAGGGCTTTACGGTCGTCAACGGTCTGGAAACACCATATATTTT. This translates into CASSQAGLYGRQRSGNTIYF.

This clonotype was recorded once. The V call is TRBV4-1, the J call TRBJ1-4; no clear D gene. CDR3 length: 11 residues. Germline V gives CDR1 MGHRA, CDR2 YSYEKL. V was clipped by 1 base and J by 10 bases, with 4 bases between them. This CDR3 reads CASSQGIKLFF. The DNA for the CDR3 is TGCGCCAGCAGCCAAGGAATAAAACTGTTTTTT.